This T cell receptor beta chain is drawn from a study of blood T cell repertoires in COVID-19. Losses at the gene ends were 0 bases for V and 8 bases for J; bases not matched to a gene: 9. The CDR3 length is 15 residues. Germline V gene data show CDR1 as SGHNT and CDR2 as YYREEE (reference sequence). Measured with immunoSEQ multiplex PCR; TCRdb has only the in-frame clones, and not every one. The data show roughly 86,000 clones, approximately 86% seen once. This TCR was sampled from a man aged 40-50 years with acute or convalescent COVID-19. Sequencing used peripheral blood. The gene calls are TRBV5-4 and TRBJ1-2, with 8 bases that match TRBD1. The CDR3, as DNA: TGTGCCAGCAGCTTGGCCAACAGGGGGACCACAGGCTACACCTTC. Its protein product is CASSLANRGTTGYTF. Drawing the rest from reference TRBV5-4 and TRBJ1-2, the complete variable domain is ETGVTQSPTHLIKTRGQQVTLRCSSQSGHNTVSWYQQALGQGPQFIFQYYREEENGRGNFPPRFSGLQFPNYSSELNVNALELDDSALYLCASSLANRGTTGYTFGSGTRLTVV.